A selection of T cell receptor beta chains follows, all from one sample in a study of cytomegalovirus exposure and HLA in healthy donors. Produced via immunoSEQ multiplex PCR; TCRdb's table is partial and in-frame only. The sample shows approximately 170,000 clones, around 78% of them seen only once. Material for sequencing was PBMCs. Receptor source: a man aged 40-49 years in good health and CMV-seronegative. Each CDR3 is given with its conserved first and last residue. The order of the fields is V gene, D gene, J gene, clone size, CDR3 protein, CDR3 DNA. D genes are given only for firm matches. Not every row has a clone size; where given, it reads once, few, many or a size class.

>TRBV6-1|NA|TRBJ2-1|NA
CASSELGGNEDEQFF
TGTGCCAGCAGCGAGTTGGGGGGAAACGAGGATGAGCAGTTCTTC
>TRBV5-1|TRBD2|TRBJ2-7|NA
CASSLVEAGTSGYEQYF
TGCGCCAGCAGCTTGGTGGAGGCCGGGACTAGCGGGTACGAGCAGTACTTC
>TRBV9|NA|TRBJ2-3|NA
CASSASPADTQYF
TGTGCCAGCAGCGCGTCCCCGGCAGATACGCAGTATTTT
>TRBV6-1|NA|TRBJ1-2|NA
CASSEGVGRARYGYTF
TGTGCCAGCAGTGAAGGGGTCGGGAGAGCGAGATATGGCTACACCTTC
>TRBV5-1|NA|TRBJ2-3|NA
CASSLEAEDTQYF
TGCGCCAGCAGCTTGGAGGCGGAAGATACGCAGTATTTT
>TRBV28|TRBD2|TRBJ2-3|NA
CASSPGTSGVDYTDTQYF
TGTGCCAGCAGTCCTGGGACTAGCGGAGTTGACTACACAGATACGCAGTATTTT
>TRBV21-1|NA|TRBJ2-2|once
CASSNGRGPPANRELFF
TGTGCCAGCAGCAACGGCCGAGGTCCTCCCGCAAACCGGGAGCTGTTTTTT
>TRBV5-6|TRBD1|TRBJ1-2|NA
CASSLQGAQANGYTF
TGTGCCAGCAGCTTACAGGGGGCGCAGGCTAATGGCTACACCTTC
>TRBV19|NA|TRBJ1-2|NA
CASRYSTGNYGYTF
TGTGCCAGTAGATATTCGACAGGCAACTATGGCTACACCTTC
>TRBV6-1|NA|TRBJ2-2|NA
CASSGGRGELFF
TGTGCCAGCAGTGGGGGGCGCGGGGAGCTGTTTTTT
>TRBV2|TRBD2|TRBJ2-5|NA
CASSNGGEMTQYF
TGTGCCAGCAGTAATGGGGGGGAAATGACCCAGTACTTC
>TRBV5-1|NA|TRBJ2-7|NA
CASSEFADTSYERYF
TGCGCCAGCAGCGAGTTCGCGGACACCAGCTACGAGCGGTACTTC
>TRBV5-3|NA|TRBJ1-5|NA
CARSLGNLNQPQHF
TGTGCCAGAAGCTTGGGTAATCTCAATCAGCCCCAGCATTTT
>TRBV19|NA|TRBJ2-7|NA
CASSIGGAYEQYF
TGTGCCAGTAGTATTGGAGGGGCCTACGAGCAGTACTTC
>TRBV4-2|NA|TRBJ2-2|NA
CASSEGGTGELFF
TGTGCCAGCAGCGAGGGAGGCACCGGGGAGCTGTTTTTT
>TRBV2|TRBD1|TRBJ1-2|NA
CASSGTGTGKYGYTF
TGTGCCAGCAGTGGCACGGGGACAGGGAAGTATGGCTACACCTTC
>TRBV29-1|TRBD2|TRBJ2-5|NA
CSAGGETQYF
TGCAGCGCCGGGGGGGAGACCCAGTACTTC
>TRBV18|NA|TRBJ2-5|NA
CASSPRWGVYQETQYF
TGTGCCAGCTCACCAAGGTGGGGGGTCTACCAAGAGACCCAGTACTTC
>TRBV7-7|NA|TRBJ2-1|NA
CASSRGTAYSYNEQFF
TGTGCCAGCAGCCGCGGGACAGCCTACTCCTACAATGAGCAGTTCTTC
>TRBV27|TRBD1|TRBJ2-7|NA
CASRTGSSEQYF
TGTGCCAGCAGGACAGGGTCCTCCGAGCAGTACTTC
>TRBV6-5|NA|TRBJ2-1|NA
CASTPAGARNEQFF
TGTGCCAGCACCCCCGCGGGGGCTCGCAATGAGCAGTTCTTC
>TRBV6-1|NA|TRBJ1-3|NA
CASGQTGIAGNTIYF
TGTGCCAGCGGCCAGACGGGGATCGCTGGAAACACCATATATTTT
>TRBV27|TRBD2|TRBJ2-2|NA
CASRGGAGEDPRTGELFF
TGTGCCAGCCGGGGGGGGGCAGGGGAAGACCCTAGGACCGGGGAGCTGTTTTTT
>TRBV9|NA|TRBJ1-1|few
CASSDEGLYTEAFF
TGTGCCAGCAGCGACGAGGGACTGTACACTGAAGCTTTCTTT
>TRBV2|TRBD1|TRBJ2-3|NA
CASSEFVLLRDRGSTDTQYF
TGTGCCAGCAGTGAATTCGTTTTGCTGCGTGACAGGGGGAGCACAGATACGCAGTATTTT
>TRBV11-2|NA|TRBJ2-5|NA
CASSLGAGQETQYF
TGTGCCAGCAGCTTAGGAGCAGGCCAAGAGACCCAGTACTTC
>TRBV7-8|NA|TRBJ2-7|few
CVSKQKTAYEQYF
TGTGTTAGCAAGCAGAAGACGGCATACGAGCAGTACTTC
>TRBV30|NA|TRBJ2-1|NA
CAWSVHVYNEQFF
TGTGCCTGGAGTGTACACGTATACAATGAGCAGTTCTTC